The sequence of this T cell receptor beta chain was determined in a study of TIL therapy for anti-PD-1-resistant metastatic lung cancer. The time point denotes: pre-treatment sample, taken before nivolumab and TIL therapy. This was the immunoSEQ v3 assay. Sequenced by immunoSEQ multiplex PCR; TCRdb stores in-frame clones only, minus some. Among approximately 40,000 clones listed, about 70% were seen once. The sequencing here drew on blood, taken at baseline. This receptor was taken from a person aged 25-85 years with non-small cell lung cancer.

The CDR3 DNA follows: TGTGCCAGTAGCTACGACAGGTCCCCGAACACCGGGGAGCTGTTTTTT. Translation gives CASSYDRSPNTGELFF. This chain links TRBV19 with TRBJ2-2; TRBD1 is a possible D gene (6 bases). Germline V gene sequence: CDR1 LNHDA, CDR2 SQIVND (reference sequence). The V end lost 6 bases, the J end lost 0 bases, and 14 bases lay between the germline ends. The CDR3 loop spans 16 amino acids.